These 13 T cell receptor beta chains originate from one sample sequenced in a study of cytomegalovirus exposure and HLA in healthy donors. Use of 60 Vbeta and 13 Jbeta primers characterized the PCR. The protocol was immunoSEQ multiplex PCR, while the TCRdb copy is restricted to in-frame clones and leaves out a portion. The data show fewer than 250,000 clones, about 80% seen once. Sequenced material: PBMCs. Source of these receptors: a girl aged 5-17 years in good health and CMV-seronegative.

V is TRBV2 and J is TRBJ2-7; D call uncertain. The V and J ends lost 7 bases and 3 bases respectively, with 13 bases between them. The CDR3 is 13 residues long. CDR1 is SNHLY and CDR2 is FYNNEI in the germline V gene. CDR3 sequence reads: CASINRYNYEQYF. The DNA for the CDR3 is TGTGCCAGCATCAATCGTTACAACTACGAGCAGTACTTC.

The V and J genes are TRBV7-2 and TRBJ2-1, with 13 bases fitting TRBD2. The CDR3 loop spans 15 amino acids. With 4 bases clipped from V and 8 bases from J, the junction kept 5 bases outside the gene matches. CDR1 is SGHTA, CDR2 FQGNSA, per germline. This CDR3 is CASSSGLAGVDEQFF. CDR3 sequence (DNA): TGTGCCAGCAGCTCAGGACTAGCGGGGGTCGATGAGCAGTTCTTC.

This chain uses TRBV28 with TRBJ1-5; tentative D call: TRBD1 (6 bases). The germline gives CDR1 MDHEN, CDR2 SYDVKM. V lost 6 bases and J lost 2, with 11 bases in between. CDR3 length: 14 amino acids. CDR3 sequence: CASSSGGGNQPQHF. The CDR3 region has the DNA TGTGCCAGCAGCTCGGGGGGCGGCAATCAGCCCCAGCATTTT.

The chain joins TRBV9 to TRBJ2-1; 12 bases map to TRBD1. The CDR3 covers 20 residues. The V gene's germline CDR1 is SGDLS and CDR2 YYNGEE. The V and J ends lost 0 bases and 9 bases, in that order; junction bases with no gene match: 19. CDR3 sequence: CASSVDSDVWGDRGLIEQFF. CDR3 sequence (DNA): TGTGCCAGCAGCGTAGACTCGGATGTGTGGGGGGACAGGGGGCTTATTGAGCAGTTCTTC.

The chain has TRBV30 and TRBJ1-1, with D possibly matching TRBD1 (6 bases). The CDR3 has 14 residues. Per the germline V gene, CDR1 is GTSNPN and CDR2 is SVGIG (reference sequence). Trimming took off 3 bases at V and 5 bases at J, with 16 bases between the two ends. CDR3 DNA sequence: TGTGCCTGGAGGAGGGGGGGTTGGTTGACTGAAGCTTTCTTT. Its translation is CAWRRGGWLTEAFF.

V gene TRBV5-1 combines with J gene TRBJ1-6, with 7 bases aligning to TRBD1. V shed 0 bases and J 9 bases; nucleotides not matched to a gene: 6. CDR3 length equals 15 residues. Germline lookup yields CDR1 SGHRS and CDR2 YFSETQ. The CDR3 region is CASSLEGAGSSPLHF. CDR3 sequence (DNA): TGCGCCAGCAGCTTGGAGGGGGCGGGGAGTTCACCCCTCCACTTT. Filled out from reference TRBV5-1 and TRBJ1-6, the complete variable domain reads KAGVTQTPRYLIKTRGQQVTLSCSPISGHRSVSWYQQTPGQGLQFLFEYFSETQRNKGNFPGRFSGRQFSNSRSEMNVSTLELGDSALYLCASSLEGAGSSPLHFGNGTRLTVT.

This chain joins TRBV19 and TRBJ2-2; perhaps TRBD2 as D (7 bases). Trimming shortened V by 5 bases and J by 4 bases, and 14 bases separated the two germline ends. This CDR3 region has 15 residues. The germline V gene has CDR1 LNHDA and CDR2 SQIVND (reference sequence). CDR3: CASSVEGGPTGELFF. The DNA for the CDR3 is TGTGCCAGTAGTGTCGAGGGGGGGCCCACCGGGGAGCTGTTTTTT.

This chain joins TRBV7-3 and TRBJ2-7; D remains unclear. The germline CDR1 and CDR2 sequences are SGHTA and FQGTGA. V shed 2 bases and J shed 2 bases, with 13 bases lying between them. The CDR3 loop spans 15 amino acids. In DNA, the CDR3 is TGTGCCAGCAGCTTATCATTCGCAGTACCCTACGAGCAGTACTTC. Protein product: CASSLSFAVPYEQYF.

This rearrangement joins TRBV14 to TRBJ1-2, with 7 bases identical to TRBD1. The length of the CDR3 is 15 residues. Per the germline V gene, CDR1 is SGHDN and CDR2 is FVKESK. J was trimmed by 4 bases and V by 3 bases; bases with no gene match: 8. The CDR3 loop is CASSHLDRVSYGYTF. CDR3 sequence (DNA): TGTGCCAGCAGCCACCTCGACAGGGTGAGCTATGGCTACACCTTC.

The chain links TRBV28 to TRBJ2-1; 15 bases match TRBD2. In germline, CDR1 is MDHEN, CDR2 SYDVKM. The length of the CDR3 is 19 residues. With 4 bases clipped from V and 0 bases from J, the junction kept 7 bases outside the gene matches. DNA of the CDR3: TGTGCCAGCAGTTCCGGGACTAGCGGGGGGTTAAGCTCCTACAATGAGCAGTTCTTC. It translates to CASSSGTSGGLSSYNEQFF.

V gene TRBV27 combines with J gene TRBJ1-2; 12 bases align to TRBD1. Germline-derived CDR1 and CDR2 are MNHEY and SMNVEV (reference sequence). The ends lost 4 bases at V and 8 bases at J; junction bases unmatched: 11. The CDR3 covers 16 residues. The CDR3 region is CASSSRDRGRRVGYTF. As DNA, the CDR3 is TGTGCCAGCAGTTCCCGGGACAGGGGGCGCCGCGTCGGCTACACCTTC.

The chain employs TRBV5-6 and TRBJ2-3; D gene unclear. CDR1 is SGHDT and CDR2 is YYEEEE in the germline V gene. V lost 5 bases and J lost 0, with 16 bases in between. This CDR3 is built from 16 residues. In DNA, the CDR3 is TGTGCCAGCAGACCTGGCCGTTCACCTAGCACAGATACGCAGTATTTT. Its protein product is CASRPGRSPSTDTQYF.

This clone has a handful of counts. This chain joins TRBV28 and TRBJ1-3; possibly TRBD1 for D (6 bases). With 5 bases removed from V and 3 bases from J, the gap between germline ends came to 17 bases. This CDR3 has 16 residues. Germline V lookup: CDR1 MDHEN, CDR2 SYDVKM. In nucleotides, the CDR3 is TGTGCCAGCAGTACGACAGGCTCGTATCTTGGAAACACCATATATTTT. It yields the protein CASSTTGSYLGNTIYF.